This paragraph reports one TCR beta chain. Its antigen is as yet unknown. This record comes from a study of Ad26.COV2.S vaccination and SARS-CoV-2 variants. Study-level findings and limits: Comparability of non-spike TCR breadth was observed across vaccine and placebo recipients.

The assay was immunoSEQ multiplex PCR, and TCRdb's table has in-frame clones only and misses some. The sample shows about 250,000 clones, more than 70% of them seen only once. Germline loops: CDR1 KGHSH, CDR2 LQKENI. This CDR3 comprises 11 residues. V was trimmed by 4 bases and J by 14 bases, leaving 14 bases between them. The treatment was: around 19 received Ad26.COV2.S at low or high dose, single or two shots; roughly 5 received placebo; per-sample allocation not given. Specimen acquisition occurred on day 63 following the initial vaccine or placebo injection. The donor was a Boston adult aged 18-55 years.

The clonotype was recovered from a person between 18 and 59 years old who received the Ad26.COV2.S COVID-19 vaccine or a placebo. J is TRBJ1-2 and V is TRBV18; no firm D call. The source material was peripheral blood, sampled in a trial of Ad26.COV2.S vaccine versus placebo. As DNA, the CDR3 is TGTGCCAGCTCACTTGGGCCTAAATGGACCTTC. Amino acid sequence: CASSLGPKWTF.